Listed below are T cell receptor beta chains from one sample, sequenced in a study of Tregs in tolerant kidney transplant recipients. This table comes from immunoSEQ multiplex PCR, and its TCRdb copy is limited to in-frame clones, with some not included. Of 74,000 or so clones listed, more than 85% are singletons. Sequences were derived from CD4+ T cells from blood (PBMCs), sampled 24 months after the transplant. Receptors originate from a human patient who received a combined kidney and bone marrow transplant. Some T cells may be the graft donor's. The CDR3 runs from the conserved cysteine through the conserved F or W. A D gene is named only where the DNA matches it firmly. Where a row states a size, it is once, few, many or the class of an expanded clone; other rows omit it.

j_gene: TRBJ1-2
d_gene: TRBD1
v_gene: TRBV28
abundance: -
CDR3aa: CASNLPLRVQGPNYGYTF
CDR3nt: TGTGCCAGCAATCTCCCATTACGGGTACAGGGGCCAAACTATGGCTACACCTTC

j_gene: TRBJ2-2
d_gene: -
v_gene: TRBV6-4
abundance: once
CDR3aa: CASSPGTSTGELFF
CDR3nt: TGTGCCAGCAGCCCAGGGACTTCCACCGGGGAGCTGTTTTTT

j_gene: TRBJ2-2
d_gene: -
v_gene: TRBV5-1
abundance: -
CDR3aa: CASSITSPGELFF
CDR3nt: TGCGCCAGCAGCATAACTAGCCCCGGGGAGCTGTTTTTT

j_gene: TRBJ2-2
d_gene: -
v_gene: TRBV5-1
abundance: -
CDR3aa: CASSLGDRLNTGELFF
CDR3nt: TGCGCCAGCAGCTTGGGAGACAGATTGAACACCGGGGAGCTGTTTTTT

j_gene: TRBJ2-3
d_gene: -
v_gene: TRBV5-1
abundance: -
CDR3aa: CASSGGRGTGTDTQYF
CDR3nt: TGCGCCAGCAGCGGAGGGCGCGGGACGGGCACAGATACGCAGTATTTT

j_gene: TRBJ2-7
d_gene: TRBD2
v_gene: TRBV29-1
abundance: -
CDR3aa: CSVRGLAGAPSYEQYF
CDR3nt: TGCAGCGTTCGCGGACTAGCGGGAGCCCCAAGCTACGAGCAGTACTTC

j_gene: TRBJ2-7
d_gene: TRBD1
v_gene: TRBV10-3
abundance: -
CDR3aa: CAISESTSGTGTYEQYF
CDR3nt: TGTGCCATCAGTGAGTCTACATCCGGGACAGGGACCTACGAGCAGTACTTC

j_gene: TRBJ1-1
d_gene: -
v_gene: TRBV13
abundance: -
CDR3aa: CASSSTDTEAFF
CDR3nt: TGTGCCAGCAGCTCGACAGACACTGAAGCTTTCTTT

j_gene: TRBJ1-2
d_gene: -
v_gene: TRBV5-1
abundance: -
CDR3aa: CASSFGGWSQGIGGYTF
CDR3nt: TGCGCCAGCAGCTTTGGGGGATGGAGTCAGGGGATTGGTGGCTACACCTTC

j_gene: TRBJ2-1
d_gene: TRBD2
v_gene: TRBV19
abundance: -
CDR3aa: CASSMQGLADDKFF
CDR3nt: TGTGCCAGTAGTATGCAGGGACTAGCGGATGATAAGTTCTTC

j_gene: TRBJ1-2
d_gene: -
v_gene: TRBV2
abundance: -
CDR3aa: CASSAHGNGYTF
CDR3nt: TGTGCCAGCAGTGCTCACGGGAATGGCTACACCTTC

j_gene: TRBJ2-1
d_gene: -
v_gene: TRBV19
abundance: -
CDR3aa: CASSIGLGGLLYNEQFF
CDR3nt: TGTGCCAGTAGTATAGGCTTGGGGGGGCTCCTCTACAATGAGCAGTTCTTC

j_gene: TRBJ2-2
d_gene: -
v_gene: TRBV18
abundance: -
CDR3aa: CASSPSVGGVTGELFF
CDR3nt: TGTGCCAGCTCACCAAGTGTTGGCGGGGTCACCGGGGAGCTGTTTTTT

j_gene: TRBJ1-3
d_gene: -
v_gene: TRBV2
abundance: -
CDR3aa: CASKGQYSGNTIYF
CDR3nt: TGTGCCAGCAAAGGACAGTACTCGGGAAACACCATATATTTT

j_gene: TRBJ1-2
d_gene: -
v_gene: TRBV7-8
abundance: few
CDR3aa: CASSLAGGGYTF
CDR3nt: TGTGCCAGCAGCTTAGCCGGCGGGGGCTACACCTTC

j_gene: TRBJ1-4
d_gene: TRBD1
v_gene: TRBV7-9
abundance: few
CDR3aa: CASSGTGEEKLFF
CDR3nt: TGTGCCAGCAGCGGGACAGGGGAAGAAAAACTGTTTTTT

j_gene: TRBJ2-1
d_gene: -
v_gene: TRBV27
abundance: -
CDR3aa: CASSLWSGTYNEQFF
CDR3nt: TGTGCCAGCAGTTTATGGTCAGGGACCTACAATGAGCAGTTCTTC

j_gene: TRBJ2-3
d_gene: TRBD1
v_gene: TRBV5-1
abundance: -
CDR3aa: CASSGNRGRGTDTQYF
CDR3nt: TGCGCCAGCAGCGGAAACAGGGGGCGCGGCACAGATACGCAGTATTTT

j_gene: TRBJ2-7
d_gene: TRBD2
v_gene: TRBV4-2
abundance: -
CDR3aa: CASSLQTSGVQVEQYF
CDR3nt: TGTGCCAGCAGCCTCCAGACTAGCGGGGTCCAGGTCGAGCAGTACTTC

j_gene: TRBJ1-1
d_gene: TRBD1
v_gene: TRBV11-3
abundance: few
CDR3aa: CASRQGIEAFF
CDR3nt: TGTGCCAGCAGACAGGGGATTGAAGCTTTCTTT

j_gene: TRBJ1-1
d_gene: -
v_gene: TRBV5-4
abundance: -
CDR3aa: CASSLDVRTEAFF
CDR3nt: TGTGCCAGCAGCTTGGACGTACGGACAGAAGCTTTCTTT

j_gene: TRBJ2-3
d_gene: TRBD2
v_gene: TRBV11-2
abundance: -
CDR3aa: CASSFPRTGTSGGTDTQYF
CDR3nt: TGTGCCAGCAGCTTCCCACGTACCGGGACTAGCGGGGGGACAGATACGCAGTATTTT

j_gene: TRBJ2-1
d_gene: -
v_gene: TRBV15
abundance: once
CDR3aa: CATSLGGGPWRNEQFF
CDR3nt: TGTGCCACCAGCCTGGGAGGGGGGCCCTGGCGAAATGAGCAGTTCTTC